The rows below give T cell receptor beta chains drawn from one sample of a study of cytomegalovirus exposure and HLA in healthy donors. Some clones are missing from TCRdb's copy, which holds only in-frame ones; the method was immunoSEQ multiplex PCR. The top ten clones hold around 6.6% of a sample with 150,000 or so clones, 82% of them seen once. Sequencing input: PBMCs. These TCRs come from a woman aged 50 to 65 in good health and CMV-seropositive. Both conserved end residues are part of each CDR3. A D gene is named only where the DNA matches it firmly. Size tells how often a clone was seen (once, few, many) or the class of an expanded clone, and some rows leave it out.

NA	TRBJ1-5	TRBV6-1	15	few	CASGTSGRGNQPQHF	TGTGCCAGCGGCACCTCTGGGAGAGGCAATCAGCCCCAGCATTTT
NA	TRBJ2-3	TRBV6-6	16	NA	CASSRRAGLSTDTQYF	TGTGCCAGCAGCCGCCGGGCGGGGTTAAGCACAGATACGCAGTATTTT
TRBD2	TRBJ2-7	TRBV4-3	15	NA	CASSQAIAGVYEQYF	TGCGCCAGCAGCCAAGCCATAGCGGGGGTTTACGAGCAGTACTTC
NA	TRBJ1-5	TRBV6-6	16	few	CASTNSQGKGSQPQHF	TGTGCCAGCACCAATTCACAGGGTAAAGGGAGTCAGCCCCAGCATTTT
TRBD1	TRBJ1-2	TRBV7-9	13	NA	CASSPGGGHGYTF	TGTGCCAGCAGCCCAGGAGGGGGCCATGGCTACACCTTC
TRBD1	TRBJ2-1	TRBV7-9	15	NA	CASSQNFRTGNEQFF	TGTGCCAGCAGCCAAAATTTTAGGACAGGGAATGAGCAGTTCTTC
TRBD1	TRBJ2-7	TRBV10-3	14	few	CAIRLTGGTYEQYF	TGTGCCATCAGGCTCACAGGGGGAACCTACGAGCAGTACTTC
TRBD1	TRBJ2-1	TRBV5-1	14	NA	CASTVDRGRDEQFF	TGCGCCAGCACCGTGGACAGGGGGCGCGATGAGCAGTTCTTC
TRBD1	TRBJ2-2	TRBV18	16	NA	CASSPRIDRVTGELFF	TGTGCCAGCTCACCACGGATTGACAGGGTCACCGGGGAGCTGTTTTTT
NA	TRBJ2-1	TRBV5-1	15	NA	CASSLTTTLYNEQFF	TGCGCCAGCAGCTTGACCACAACCCTCTACAATGAGCAGTTCTTC
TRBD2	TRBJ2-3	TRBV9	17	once	CASSVDLAGGPRDTQYF	TGTGCCAGCAGCGTAGATCTAGCGGGGGGGCCCCGAGATACGCAGTATTTT
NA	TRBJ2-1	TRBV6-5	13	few	CASTERQNNEQFF	TGTGCCAGCACCGAGCGGCAAAACAATGAGCAGTTCTTC
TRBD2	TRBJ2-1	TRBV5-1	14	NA	CASSPTSMVHEQFF	TGCGCCAGCAGCCCGACTAGCATGGTACATGAGCAGTTCTTC
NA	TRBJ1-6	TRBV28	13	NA	CASRAPSASPLHF	TGTGCCAGCAGGGCCCCAAGCGCTTCACCCCTCCACTTT
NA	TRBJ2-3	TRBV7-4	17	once	CASSLVQVPLNTDTQYF	TGTGCCAGCAGCTTGGTCCAGGTTCCCCTAAACACAGATACGCAGTATTTT
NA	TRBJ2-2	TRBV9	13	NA	CASSVAIEQELFF	TGTGCCAGCAGCGTAGCTATCGAGCAGGAGCTGTTTTTT